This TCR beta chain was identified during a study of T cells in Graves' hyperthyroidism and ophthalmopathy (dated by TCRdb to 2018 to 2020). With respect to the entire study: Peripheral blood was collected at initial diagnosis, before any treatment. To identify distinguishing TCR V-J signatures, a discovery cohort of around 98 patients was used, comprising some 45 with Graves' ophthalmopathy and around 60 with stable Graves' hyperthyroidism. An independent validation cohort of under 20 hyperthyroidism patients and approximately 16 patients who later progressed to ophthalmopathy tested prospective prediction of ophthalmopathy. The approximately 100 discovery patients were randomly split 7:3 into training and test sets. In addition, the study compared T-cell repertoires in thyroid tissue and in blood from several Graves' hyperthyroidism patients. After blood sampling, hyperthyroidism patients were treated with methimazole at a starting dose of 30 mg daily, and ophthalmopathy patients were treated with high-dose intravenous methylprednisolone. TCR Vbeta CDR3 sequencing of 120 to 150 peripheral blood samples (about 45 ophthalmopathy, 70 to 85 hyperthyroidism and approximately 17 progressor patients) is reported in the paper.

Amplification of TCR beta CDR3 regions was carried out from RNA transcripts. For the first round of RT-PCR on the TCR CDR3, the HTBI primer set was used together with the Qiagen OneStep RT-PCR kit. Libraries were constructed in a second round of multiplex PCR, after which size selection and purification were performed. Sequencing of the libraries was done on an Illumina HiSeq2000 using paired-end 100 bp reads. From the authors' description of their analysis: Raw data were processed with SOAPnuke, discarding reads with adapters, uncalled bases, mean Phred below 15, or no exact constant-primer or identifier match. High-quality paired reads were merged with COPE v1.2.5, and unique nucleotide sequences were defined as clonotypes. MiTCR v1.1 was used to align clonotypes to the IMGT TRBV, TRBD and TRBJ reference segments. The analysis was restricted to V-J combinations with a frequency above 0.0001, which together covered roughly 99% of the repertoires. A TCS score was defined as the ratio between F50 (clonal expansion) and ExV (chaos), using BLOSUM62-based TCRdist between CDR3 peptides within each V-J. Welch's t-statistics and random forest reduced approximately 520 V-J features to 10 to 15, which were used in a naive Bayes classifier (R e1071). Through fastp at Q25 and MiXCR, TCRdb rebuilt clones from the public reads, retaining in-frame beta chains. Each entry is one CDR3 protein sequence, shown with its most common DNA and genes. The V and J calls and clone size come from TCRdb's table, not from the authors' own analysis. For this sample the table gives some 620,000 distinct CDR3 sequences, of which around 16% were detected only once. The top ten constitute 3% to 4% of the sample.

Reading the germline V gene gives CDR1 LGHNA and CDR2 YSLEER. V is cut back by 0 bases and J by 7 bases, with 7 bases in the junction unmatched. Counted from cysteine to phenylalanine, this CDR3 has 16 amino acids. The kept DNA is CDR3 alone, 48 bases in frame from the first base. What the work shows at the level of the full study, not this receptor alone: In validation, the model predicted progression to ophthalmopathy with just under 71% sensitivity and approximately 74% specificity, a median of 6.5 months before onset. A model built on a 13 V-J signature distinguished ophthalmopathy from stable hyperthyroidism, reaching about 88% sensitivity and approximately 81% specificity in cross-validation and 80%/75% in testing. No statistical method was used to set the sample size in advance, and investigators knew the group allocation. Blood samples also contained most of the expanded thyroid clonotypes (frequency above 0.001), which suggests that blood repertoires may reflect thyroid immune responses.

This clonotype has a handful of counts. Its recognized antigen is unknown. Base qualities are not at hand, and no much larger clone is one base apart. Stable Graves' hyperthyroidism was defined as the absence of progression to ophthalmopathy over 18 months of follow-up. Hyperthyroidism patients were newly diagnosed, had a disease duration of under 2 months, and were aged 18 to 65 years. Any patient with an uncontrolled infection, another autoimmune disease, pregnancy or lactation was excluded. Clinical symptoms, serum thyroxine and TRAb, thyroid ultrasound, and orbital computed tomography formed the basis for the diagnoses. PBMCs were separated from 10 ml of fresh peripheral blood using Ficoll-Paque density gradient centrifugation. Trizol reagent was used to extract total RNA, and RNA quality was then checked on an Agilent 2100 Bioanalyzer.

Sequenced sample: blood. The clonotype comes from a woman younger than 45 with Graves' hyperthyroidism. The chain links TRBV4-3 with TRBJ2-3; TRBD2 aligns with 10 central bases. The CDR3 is CASSQEGTSGMNTQYF. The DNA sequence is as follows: TGCGCCAGCAGCCAAGAAGGTACTAGCGGGATGAATACGCAGTATTTT.